This paragraph covers one TCR beta chain sequence. Its antigen is currently unknown. The source of the sample is a study of post-analysis software for immune sequencing data. Study summary: Both relapsing-remitting and secondary progressive multiple sclerosis featured among the disease courses, as did progressive-relapsing multiple sclerosis.

Study-wide points: Analysis by F measure revealed that same-batch samples clustered strongly together. Controls showed significantly higher normalized Chao1 diversity than did multiple sclerosis patients.

The TCR beta cDNA libraries contained unique molecular identifiers. It was from roughly 0.93 to 9.6 million T cells that about half a million cDNA molecules came. TCRdb used MiXCR to reprocess the PCR reads, holding one entry per CDR3 protein. Among some 500,000 distinct CDR3 sequences, 45% were seen once, and the ten largest hold roughly an eighth. The specimen sequenced was blood. This TCR was recovered from a girl under 18 with multiple sclerosis.

CDR3 protein: CASSLADTSLETQYF. In DNA form, the CDR3 reads TGTGCCAGCAGCTTAGCGGATACTAGTTTGGAGACCCAGTACTTC. V is TRBV7-2 and J is TRBJ2-5; a possible D gene is TRBD2 (5 bases). This CDR3 contains 15 residues. CDR1 and CDR2 (germline): SGHTA, FQGNSA. Trimming removed 0 bases at V and 5 bases at J, with 13 bases between.